Below, one TCR beta chain is given with its context. Its antigen is as yet unknown. These data come from a study of OX40 agonist ivuxolimab in advanced cancers. General study points: There was clonal expansion of CD4+ and CD8+ blood T cells by week 6 at 0.1 to 3.0 mg/kg. Compared with others, partial responders at 0.1-3.0 mg/kg displayed clonal expansion among the lowest.

The table came from immunoSEQ multiplex PCR; TCRdb's copy has only in-frame clones and leaves some out. The sample has approximately 90,000 clones, roughly nine tenths seen once. The CDR3 runs to 15 residues. The germline V gene encodes CDR1 SGDLS and CDR2 YYNGEE. V trimming: 7 bases; J trimming: 6 bases; junction bases outside the gene matches: 15. The specimen was CD4+ or CD8+ T cells sorted from blood, collected in a trial of the OX40 agonist ivuxolimab. The rearrangement joins TRBV9 to TRBJ2-7; 8 nucleotides agree with TRBD2. This sequence originates from an adult with an advanced solid tumor such as melanoma, head and neck, liver or kidney cancer. CDR3 in DNA: TGTGCCAGCTCTTCATCTAGCGGGCTAACGTCCGAGCAGTACTTC. Protein: CASSSSSGLTSEQYF.